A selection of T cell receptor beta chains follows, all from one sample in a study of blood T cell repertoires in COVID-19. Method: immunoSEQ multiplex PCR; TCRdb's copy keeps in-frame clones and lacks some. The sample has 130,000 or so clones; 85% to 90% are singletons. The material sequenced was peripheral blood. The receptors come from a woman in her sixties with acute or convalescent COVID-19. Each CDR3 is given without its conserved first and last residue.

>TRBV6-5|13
ASSYSTGYNSPLH
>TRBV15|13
ATSPGQGLRLGYT
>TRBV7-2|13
ASSLETGRGTEAF
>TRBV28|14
ASIPALRQQNYGYT
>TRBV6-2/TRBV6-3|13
ASSYSAQGSETQY
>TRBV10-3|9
AIRASYGYT
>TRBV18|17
ASSPLPGQGAANTGELF
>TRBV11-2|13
ATRGQPGYTDTQY
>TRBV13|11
ASSAGVPETQY
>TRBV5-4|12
ASSPLGAGETQY
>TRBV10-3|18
AISESMIAGGPPTYNEQF
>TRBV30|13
AWGGPGQGADEQY
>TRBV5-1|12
ASSSSSDTDTQY
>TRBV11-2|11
ASSPGTAEKLF
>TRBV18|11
ASSLGDIYGYT
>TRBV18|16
ASSPYRVAVGSGNTIY
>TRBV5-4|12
ASSDSGGTDTQY
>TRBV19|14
ASSIFGTGGQETQY
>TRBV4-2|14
ASSQNIPENNSPLH
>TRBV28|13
ASGGGGGSGNTIY
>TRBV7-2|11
ASSRQGRDGYT
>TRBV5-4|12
ASTKAGGNYEQY
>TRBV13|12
ASSQGGGFTEAF
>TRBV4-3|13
ASSQLATSTDTQY
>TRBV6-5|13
ASSYSHYGDEKLF
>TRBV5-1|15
ASSLGLAGGLVDTQY
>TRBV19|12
ASSRTGSSYEQY
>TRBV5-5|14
ASSLAFSGSRETQY
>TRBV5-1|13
ASSLGAGESTEAF
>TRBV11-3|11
ASSLVPGGQAF
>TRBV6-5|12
ASNSGDSSQPQH
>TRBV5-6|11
ARPWGSSYEQY
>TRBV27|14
ASSLFRTGRYYGYT
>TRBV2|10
ASSSRDRGYT
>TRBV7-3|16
ASSPGTSGGKKSGELF
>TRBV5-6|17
ASSPRFGTSGGDYNEQF
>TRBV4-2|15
ASSQERGTEKNEKLF
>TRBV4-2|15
ASSQAPTGANNSPLH
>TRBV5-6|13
ASSFGLAIHNEQF
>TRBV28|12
ASSKSSGTDTQY
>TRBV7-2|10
ASSLLSYGYT
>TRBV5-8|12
ASSLETGSSPQH
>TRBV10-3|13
AISELPTLNTEAF
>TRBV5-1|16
ASSLRGSGGEVNTEAF
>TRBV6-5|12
ASSYSGRHYGYT
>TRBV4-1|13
ASRIRDSYNSPLH
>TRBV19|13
ASSIVAGVRYEQY
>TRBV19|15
ASNQLIRSDHNYGYT
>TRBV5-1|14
ASSPGGQGGSETQY
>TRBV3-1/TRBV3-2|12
ASSSGTDSEKLF
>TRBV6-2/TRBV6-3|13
ASSWGGRNTGELF
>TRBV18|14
ASSPPVRQGNTEAF